This T cell receptor (beta chain) comes out of a study of identical twins' blood T cells. Each TCR cDNA library carried sample-specific barcodes on both ends. In TCRdb, the 5' RACE reads were re-called with MiXCR into one record per CDR3 protein. There are around 380,000 distinct CDR3 sequences in the sample; more than 25% occur only once, and about 6% lies in the top ten. The germline V gene has CDR1 DFQATT and CDR2 SNEGSKA (reference sequence). Trimming took off 3 bases at V and 5 bases at J, with 14 bases between the two ends. The CDR3 contains 14 residues. The J gene is TRBJ2-1, the V gene TRBV20-1; D uncertain. Sequenced input: PBMCs. The TCR originated in a woman aged 18 to 50 in good health. This CDR3 reads CSARDPVVHNEQFF. DNA for the CDR3: TGCAGTGCTAGGGACCCCGTCGTACACAATGAGCAGTTCTTC.